The source of this T cell receptor (beta chain) is a study of blood T cell repertoires in COVID-19. Study at large: T cells, B-cell-depleted T cells, or PBMCs supplied cDNA or gDNA.

Participants classified as exposed had met a COVID-19 case within 2 weeks before study entry. There are many counts of this clone. The length of the CDR3 is 13 residues. Germline CDR1 MNHEY, CDR2 SVGAGI. Trimming stripped 8 bases from V and 7 bases from J, with 17 bases between. Clones were sequenced by immunoSEQ multiplex PCR, and TCRdb holds only the in-frame ones, with some missing. The sample consists of about 320,000 clones, 75% to 90% of them appearing once. The sequencing sample was made of PBMCs or T cells enriched from blood (not recorded which). The sequence was collected from a woman under 40 who had been exposed to COVID-19. The rearrangement uses TRBV6-5 and TRBJ1-2; possibly TRBD1 for D (5 bases). CDR3 nucleotides: TGTGCCAGCTGCAGGGATCATTTGGGTGGCTACACCTTC. The encoded protein is CASCRDHLGGYTF.